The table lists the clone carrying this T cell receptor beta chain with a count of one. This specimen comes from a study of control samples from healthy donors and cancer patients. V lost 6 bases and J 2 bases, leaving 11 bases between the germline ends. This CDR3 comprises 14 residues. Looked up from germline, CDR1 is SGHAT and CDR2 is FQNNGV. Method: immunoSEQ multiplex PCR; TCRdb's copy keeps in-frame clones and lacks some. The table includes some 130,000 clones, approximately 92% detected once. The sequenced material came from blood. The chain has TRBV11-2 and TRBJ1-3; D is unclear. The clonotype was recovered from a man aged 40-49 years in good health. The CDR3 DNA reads TGTGCCAGCAGTCTGGGAGGGACTGGAAACACCATATATTTT. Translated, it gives CASSLGGTGNTIYF.